This T cell receptor beta chain comes out of a study of blood T cell repertoires in COVID-19. Study as a whole: Samples representing acute and convalescent COVID-19 were sourced from the United States, Italy and Spain.

Authors' processing steps: Reference gene primer amplification gave nucleated cell count estimates. Produced via immunoSEQ multiplex PCR; TCRdb's table is partial and in-frame only. That table gives V, J and clone size, and the DNA gave D and trimming. There are about half a million clones in the sample; 89% occur only once, and roughly 0.84% lies in the top ten. Seattle's enrolled individuals joined amid active infection and were then monitored longitudinally. V lost 3 bases to trimming and J lost 3 bases, with 12 bases between them. Per germline, CDR1 MGHDK and CDR2 SYGVNS. The CDR3 runs 15 residues.

The sequenced sample consisted of peripheral blood. The receptor was derived from a man aged 18 to 29 with COVID-19, enrolled during active disease. This rearrangement joins TRBV25-1 to TRBJ2-1, with D tentatively TRBD2 (6 bases). Written as DNA, the CDR3 is TGTGCCAGCAGTGACCCGGGGAGGAGCTACAATGAGCAGTTCTTC. This translates into CASSDPGRSYNEQFF.